This T cell receptor (beta chain) originates from a study of technical replicates of blood from several donors. Germline V lookup: CDR1 SGHDN, CDR2 FVKESK. The CDR3 totals 15 residues. V was cut by 1 base and J by 4 bases, with 10 bases left in between. The table came from immunoSEQ multiplex PCR; TCRdb's copy has only in-frame clones and leaves some out. The sample yields about 97,000 clones, roughly 95% seen once. The chain recombines TRBV14 with TRBJ2-2, with a tentative D call TRBD2 (5 bases). The sequenced material came from T cells isolated from PBMCs. The clonotype comes from a human donor in good health. The CDR3, as DNA: TGTGCCAGCAGCCAAGCGCTAGCAGCCACCGGGGAGCTGTTTTTT. Amino acids: CASSQALAATGELFF.